This TCR beta chain was obtained from a study of PD-1 blockade in classical Hodgkin lymphoma. Whole-study findings and limits: Differences between repertoires have undefined causes, possibly disease activity or prior therapy. Partial responders and progressors had significantly lower baseline TCR diversity. Individuals initiating nivolumab under 1 year after ASCT were excluded.

After autologous stem cell transplantation all patients relapsed, and prior brentuximab vedotin exposure differed between cohorts. Responses achieved at best were complete response, partial response or progressive disease. On this clone itself: Its specificity is not known.

Assay: immunoSEQ multiplex PCR; the TCRdb copy retains only in-frame clones and omits some. The sample has about 97,000 clones, over 70% seen once. Germline V gives CDR1 SEHNR, CDR2 FQNEAQ (reference sequence). Trimming removed 3 bases at V and 3 bases at J, with 6 bases between. The CDR3 is 12 amino acids. The chain uses TRBV7-9 and TRBJ2-7; no definite D call. The sequences come from peripheral blood mononuclear cells (PBMCs), collected at baseline. The TCR sequence derives from a human donor with classical Hodgkin lymphoma. CDR3 coding DNA: TGTGCCAGCAGCTTGAGCTTCTACGAGCAGTACTTC. Translating it yields CASSLSFYEQYF.